This TCR beta chain was identified during a study of blood T cell repertoires in COVID-19. The table came from immunoSEQ multiplex PCR; TCRdb's copy has only in-frame clones and leaves some out. The profile shows about 220,000 clones, about 81% of them singletons. The CDR3 has 15 residues. Germline V lookup: CDR1 SEHNR, CDR2 FQNEAQ (reference sequence). Unmatched junction bases numbered 5, after V lost 2 bases and J lost 4 bases. The source is a woman in her 70s with COVID-19, enrolled during active disease. Material: peripheral blood. The chain carries TRBV7-9 and TRBJ1-2; 9 nucleotides align to TRBD1. CDR3 in DNA: TGTGCCAGCAGCTTATCCTTGACAGGGGGCTATGGCTACACCTTC. It translates to CASSLSLTGGYGYTF.